The 13 T cell receptor beta chains given below trace back to one sample, sequenced in a study of shared clonotypes between healthy human individuals (dated by TCRdb to the early 2020s). The protocol used for the library was the immunoSEQ multiplex PCR assay. The table comes from immuneACCESS by way of TCRdb, which keeps in-frame sequences with V and J called. Part of the clones is missing from these tables; in studies checked, under half for an unresolved V gene and the rest for unknown reasons. The table for this sample lists about 2.4 million clones; under 95% of them were counted only once. The biggest ten clones account for 0.36% of the sample. The sequencing input was naive CD4+ T cells from PBMCs. This sample's cell subset or site label indicates: CD45RA+ positively selected. These receptors were taken from a man aged 18 to 29 in good health. Some clones in this sample may be carry-over from other donors' samples.

V usage is TRBV6-5 and J usage is TRBJ1-5, with TRBD1 matching 7 bases. The germline V gene has CDR1 MNHEY and CDR2 SVGAGI. Trimming cost V 6 bases and J 8 bases; bases outside gene matches: 4. The length of the CDR3 is 12 residues. The CDR3 DNA reads TGTGCCAGCAGCACAGACAGGGAGCCCCAGCATTTT. It is translated as CASSTDREPQHF.

The chain combines TRBV7-9 with TRBJ2-1; TRBD1 matches at 8 bases. The length of the CDR3 is 17 residues. Looked up from germline, CDR1 is SEHNR and CDR2 is FQNEAQ (reference sequence). Germline trimming cut 6 bases from V and 2 bases from J; bases unmatched to any gene: 12. The CDR3 nucleotides are TGTGCCAGCAGTCTCGCCCCGGGGACAGGTACCTACAATGAGCAGTTCTTC. This sequence encodes CASSLAPGTGTYNEQFF.

This chain joins TRBV25-1 and TRBJ2-1; TRBD2 matches 10 bases. The germline gives CDR1 MGHDK, CDR2 SYGVNS. With V trimmed by 1 base and J by 5 bases, 5 bases remained unmatched. CDR3 length: 16 residues. The CDR3: CASSEFSGLADNEQFF. The CDR3 DNA sequence: TGTGCCAGCAGTGAATTTTCTGGACTAGCGGACAATGAGCAGTTCTTC. The full variable domain, completed using reference TRBV25-1 and TRBJ2-1, is EADIYQTPRYLVIGTGKKITLECSQTMGHDKMYWYQQDPGMELHLIHYSYGVNSTEKGDLSSESTVSRIRTEHFPLTLESARPSHTSQYLCASSEFSGLADNEQFFGPGTRLTVL.

This chain links TRBV19 with TRBJ1-5; no firm D call. Trimming took 3 bases from V and 2 from J, leaving 11 bases between them. The germline CDR1 and CDR2 sequences are LNHDA and SQIVND (reference sequence). This CDR3 has 15 amino acids. CDR3 nucleotide sequence: TGTGCCAGTAGTATTTTTCCCTGGGGCAATCAGCCCCAGCATTTT. It encodes CASSIFPWGNQPQHF.

The CDR3 region has the DNA TGTGCCAGCAGTTACGAGACTAGCTCCTACAATGAGCAGTTCTTC. Amino acids: CASSYETSSYNEQFF. The rearrangement joins TRBV6-5 to TRBJ2-1; D perhaps matches TRBD2 (6 bases). Trimming stripped 2 bases from V and 0 bases from J, with 8 bases between. The CDR3 contains 15 residues. Germline loops: CDR1 MNHEY, CDR2 SVGAGI.

This clone appeared a single time. The rearrangement uses TRBV9 and TRBJ2-3; 7 bases are shared with TRBD2. Trimming removed 0 bases from V and 4 bases from J; junction bases left unmatched: 8. The CDR3 extends over 16 amino acids. CDR1 and CDR2 from the germline V gene are SGDLS and YYNGEE. CDR3 amino acids: CASSVAAGRTPDTQYF. In DNA form, the CDR3 reads TGTGCCAGCAGCGTAGCAGCGGGGAGAACCCCAGATACGCAGTATTTT.

The chain employs TRBV4-3 and TRBJ2-5; TRBD1 is a possible D gene (6 bases). The CDR3 runs 15 residues. Trimming pared 0 bases from V and 8 bases from J, leaving 16 bases between. Germline V gives CDR1 LGHNA, CDR2 YSLEER. The CDR3 region is CASSQDLGRGSTQYF. CDR3 nucleotides: TGCGCCAGCAGCCAAGATCTAGGCAGGGGCTCAACCCAGTACTTC.

Here the CDR3 reads CASKLQGAQSTEAFF. CDR3 DNA sequence: TGTGCCAGCAAGCTCCAGGGGGCGCAGAGCACTGAAGCTTTCTTT. The chain carries TRBV6-1 and TRBJ1-1, with 8 bases identical to TRBD1. CDR3 length: 15 residues. Trimming removed 7 bases from V and 4 bases from J; junction bases left unmatched: 11. Per the germline V gene, CDR1 is MNHNS and CDR2 is SASEGT.

The chain couples TRBV5-1 to TRBJ2-7; weak D call: TRBD2 (5 bases). Germline V gene lookup returns CDR1 SGHRS and CDR2 YFSETQ. V was cut by 3 bases and J by 6 bases, with 13 bases left in between. The CDR3 spans 13 residues. CDR3 amino acids: CASSSQSGGEQYF. The CDR3 region has the DNA TGCGCCAGCAGCTCCCAAAGCGGAGGCGAGCAGTACTTC.

J is TRBJ2-3 and V is TRBV28, with 9 bases identical to TRBD2. J lost 4 bases, V lost 8 bases, and 4 bases had no gene match. The germline V gene has CDR1 MDHEN and CDR2 SYDVKM. This CDR3 region has 13 residues. CDR3 residues: CASQTSGSDTQYF. The DNA of the CDR3 is TGTGCCAGCCAGACTAGCGGATCAGATACGCAGTATTTT.

V usage is TRBV28 and J usage is TRBJ2-5; 9 bases are a match to TRBD1. Germline CDR1 and CDR2: MDHEN and SYDVKM. V was pared by 2 bases and J by 6 bases, with 4 bases of the junction left unmatched. The CDR3 loop spans 14 amino acids. CDR3 DNA sequence: TGTGCCAGCAGTTTACGGGACAGGGAAAAGACCCAGTACTTC. Translated, it gives CASSLRDREKTQYF. The whole variable domain, filled in from reference TRBV28 and TRBJ2-5, reads DVKVTQSSRYLVKRTGEKVFLECVQDMDHENMFWYRQDPGLGLRLIYFSYDVKMKEKGDIPEGYSVSREKKERFSLILESASTNQTSMYLCASSLRDREKTQYFGPGTRLLVL.

The genes are TRBV6-5 and TRBJ1-5; D is possibly TRBD1 (6 bases). Germline V gene lookup returns CDR1 MNHEY and CDR2 SVGAGI. The V end was cut by 6 bases, the J end by 1 base, with 16 bases between. CDR3 length: 16 amino acids. CDR3 in amino acids: CASRYLRGGSNQPQHF. The CDR3 DNA is TGTGCCAGCAGGTACCTCAGGGGAGGAAGCAATCAGCCCCAGCATTTT.

This rearrangement joins TRBV2 to TRBJ2-3; TRBD2 is a possible D gene (6 bases). This CDR3 contains 13 residues. Per germline, CDR1 SNHLY and CDR2 FYNNEI. V was pared by 4 bases and J by 5 bases, with 10 bases between. The CDR3 region has the DNA TGTGCCAGCAGTGTAGGCGGGGAAGATACGCAGTATTTT. It is translated as CASSVGGEDTQYF.